These 27 T cell receptor beta chains were all obtained from the same sample, sequenced in a study of T cell responses to AZD1222 COVID-19 vaccine. TCRdb's copy holds only in-frame clones and misses some; the assay was immunoSEQ multiplex PCR. Of some 130,000 clones in the sample, 90% were seen once. The sequencing used peripheral blood, collected on day 0 of AZD1222 vaccination. These receptors were obtained from an adult in good health.

The chain uses TRBV11-1 and TRBJ1-6; D ambiguous. Trimming left V 5 bases short and J 7 bases short, with 6 bases between. Looked up from germline, CDR1 is SGHAT and CDR2 is FQDESV (reference sequence). The length of the CDR3 is 12 residues. CDR3 sequence (DNA): TGTGCCAGCAGCCCCAGGAATTCACCCCTCCACTTT. Amino acids: CASSPRNSPLHF.

The chain employs TRBV3-1 (or the pseudogene TRBV3-2) and TRBJ2-7; 7 bases map to TRBD2. Germline V gene data show CDR1 as LGHDT and CDR2 as YNNKEL (reference sequence). The CDR3 consists of 15 residues. The junction had 5 bases not matched to a gene; V was cut back by 1 base and J by 2 bases. CDR3 nucleotide sequence: TGTGCCAGCAGCCAAGGGTCCCGGGGGGCCTACGAGCAGTACTTC. Translation: CASSQGSRGAYEQYF.

This clone has a single count. This sequence joins TRBV6-2 or TRBV6-3 and TRBJ1-5; TRBD1 might be the D (5 bases). The CDR3 runs to 18 residues. Trimming removed 5 bases from V and 4 bases from J, with 24 bases in between. The V gene's germline CDR1 is MNHEY and CDR2 SVGEGT. The CDR3 spells CASSQTLTVPAPNQPQHF. In DNA, the CDR3 is TGTGCCAGCAGTCAGACCCTGACAGTCCCGGCCCCAAATCAGCCCCAGCATTTT.

The rearrangement links TRBV5-1 to TRBJ2-5; TRBD2 aligns across 13 bases. Germline trimming cut 1 base from V and 5 bases from J; bases unmatched to any gene: 8. In germline, CDR1 is SGHRS, CDR2 YFSETQ. This CDR3 region has 17 residues. CDR3 in amino acids: CASSLLGGTSGVETQYF. Here the CDR3 DNA reads TGCGCCAGCAGCTTGCTTGGCGGGACTAGCGGGGTGGAGACCCAGTACTTC. The full variable domain, completed using reference TRBV5-1 and TRBJ2-5, is KAGVTQTPRYLIKTRGQQVTLSCSPISGHRSVSWYQQTPGQGLQFLFEYFSETQRNKGNFPGRFSGRQFSNSRSEMNVSTLELGDSALYLCASSLLGGTSGVETQYFGPGTRLLVL.

The rearrangement joins TRBV12-5 to TRBJ2-7, with TRBD1 matching 8 bases. CDR3 length equals 17 residues. With V trimmed by 0 bases and J by 1 base, 8 bases remained unmatched. Germline V gene sequence: CDR1 LGHNT, CDR2 FRNRAP. The CDR3 DNA follows: TGTGCTAGTGGTTTGGTCCCGCCGGGACAGGCTTCCTACGAGCAGTACTTC. Translation: CASGLVPPGQASYEQYF.

The chain is built from TRBV10-3 and TRBJ1-1; D remains unclear. Germline lookup yields CDR1 ENHRY and CDR2 SYGVKD. The CDR3 contains 12 residues. Trimming shortened V by 7 bases and J by 1 base, and 7 bases separated the two germline ends. The CDR3 region is CAIKGGNTEAFF. In DNA, the CDR3 is TGTGCCATCAAAGGTGGGAACACTGAAGCTTTCTTT.

DNA of the CDR3: TGTGCCAGCAGCACTAGGGACAGGGGCAAGAATGAAAAACTGTTTTTT. This encodes CASSTRDRGKNEKLFF. J is TRBJ1-4 and V is TRBV7-9; 10 positions agree with TRBD1. Germline lookup yields CDR1 SEHNR and CDR2 FQNEAQ (reference sequence). V shed 5 bases, J shed 5 bases, and the junction held 8 bases outside the gene matches. The CDR3 sequence is 16 residues long.

The gene calls are TRBV5-3 and TRBJ1-2, with TRBD1 identical over 9 bases. TRBV5-3 is flagged as an ORF with uncertain function. With 7 bases clipped from V and 5 bases from J, the junction kept 12 bases outside the gene matches. CDR3 size: 15 residues. The CDR3 sequence: CARFATQGARYGYTF. CDR3 DNA: TGTGCCAGATTCGCAACACAGGGGGCGCGTTATGGCTACACCTTC.

This chain uses TRBV9 with TRBJ1-4; TRBD1 agrees at 9 bases. The CDR3 consists of 15 residues. The V segment lost 3 bases and the J segment 3 bases; nucleotides outside the gene matches: 3. Looked up from germline, CDR1 is SGDLS and CDR2 is YYNGEE. The CDR3 DNA reads TGTGCCAGCAGCGCCCGGACAGGGGCTAATGAAAAACTGTTTTTT. It codes for CASSARTGANEKLFF.

This chain links TRBV15 with TRBJ1-1, with unresolved D. V shed 5 bases and J shed 4 bases, with 14 bases lying between them. This CDR3 spans 14 amino acids. Germline V gene data show CDR1 as LNHNV and CDR2 as YYDKDF (reference sequence). DNA for the CDR3: TGTGCCACCAGCCCAGAGATGTACGGCACTGAAGCTTTCTTT. This gives the protein CATSPEMYGTEAFF.

CDR3 sequence reads: CASSLAGNPDTQYF. CDR3 DNA sequence: TGTGCCAGCAGCTTAGCGGGTAATCCAGATACGCAGTATTTT. The chain joins TRBV7-2 to TRBJ2-3; no firm D call. The germline V gene has CDR1 SGHTA and CDR2 FQGNSA. With 0 bases removed from V and 4 bases from J, the gap between germline ends came to 8 bases. The CDR3 totals 14 residues.

The chain joins TRBV7-9 to TRBJ1-5; D remains unclear. V was cut by 1 base and J by 9 bases, with 4 bases left in between. This CDR3 region has 11 residues. Looked up from germline, CDR1 is SEHNR and CDR2 is FQNEAQ (reference sequence). The CDR3 loop reads CASSLGGPQHF. Here the CDR3 DNA reads TGTGCCAGCAGCTTAGGGGGGCCCCAGCATTTT.

This clone appeared a single time. The V call is TRBV30, the J call TRBJ1-1, with D perhaps matching TRBD1 (5 bases). Trimming cost V 7 bases and J 10 bases, with 25 bases left between them. This CDR3 has 14 amino acids. In germline, CDR1 is GTSNPN, CDR2 SVGIG (reference sequence). CDR3 sequence: CASGVGDSGRVAFF. DNA of the CDR3: TGTGCCTCCGGTGTGGGGGATTCCGGGAGGGTAGCTTTCTTT.

The chain joins TRBV28 to TRBJ2-5, with D possibly matching TRBD1 (5 bases). Per germline, CDR1 MDHEN and CDR2 SYDVKM. There are 11 residues in the CDR3. Trimming stripped 6 bases from V and 7 bases from J, with 9 bases between. The CDR3 bases are TGTGCCAGCAGACAGGCATGGACCCAGTACTTC. Residues: CASRQAWTQYF.

The CDR3 loop is CASSFGINTDTQYF. CDR3 DNA: TGTGCCAGCAGCTTCGGAATTAACACAGATACGCAGTATTTT. J is TRBJ2-3 and V is TRBV7-9; no clear D. From germline, CDR1 is SEHNR and CDR2 FQNEAQ (reference sequence). V gave up 3 bases and J gave up 2 bases, with 9 bases separating them. The CDR3 extends over 14 amino acids.

The V call is TRBV24-1, the J call TRBJ1-2, with D unclear. Looked up from germline, CDR1 is KGHDR and CDR2 is SFDVKD. V was cut by 2 bases and J by 2 bases, with 23 bases left in between. This CDR3 region has 19 residues. The CDR3: CATSDSRIRGEALNYGYTF. In DNA, the CDR3 is TGTGCCACCAGTGATTCTAGGATCAGAGGTGAGGCTCTCAACTATGGCTACACCTTC.

This chain connects TRBV7-6 to TRBJ1-2; D perhaps matches TRBD1 (5 bases). The CDR3 has 15 amino acids. Per the germline V gene, CDR1 is SGHVS and CDR2 is FNYEAQ. Trimming took 5 bases from V and 2 from J, leaving 15 bases between them. CDR3 in amino acids: CASSPAGGVNYGYTF. The CDR3 DNA reads as TGTGCCAGCAGCCCCGCCGGAGGGGTAAACTATGGCTACACCTTC.

V usage is TRBV3-1 (or the pseudogene TRBV3-2) and J usage is TRBJ1-2, with 7 nucleotides matching TRBD1. The CDR3 is 15 residues long. Germline loops: CDR1 LGHDT, CDR2 YNNKEL (reference sequence). The trim removed 4 bases at V and 0 bases at J, leaving 5 bases unmatched. This chain's CDR3 is CASSPTGTANYGYTF. CDR3 coding DNA: TGTGCCAGCAGCCCAACCGGGACAGCTAACTATGGCTACACCTTC.

The V call is TRBV6-4, the J call TRBJ2-1; 7 bases are shared with TRBD2. J gave up 7 bases and V 0 bases, and 6 bases lay outside the gene matches. CDR1 and CDR2 (germline): MRHNA, SNTAGT. The CDR3 length is 15 residues. Here the CDR3 reads CASSDSGLDHNEQFF. CDR3 nucleotide sequence: TGTGCCAGCAGTGACTCCGGACTAGATCATAATGAGCAGTTCTTC.

The chain is built from TRBV5-5 and TRBJ1-5, with D tentatively TRBD1 (5 bases). With 4 bases removed from V and 4 bases from J, the gap between germline ends came to 21 bases. Germline V lookup: CDR1 SGHKS, CDR2 YYEKEE (reference sequence). The CDR3 runs 17 residues. CDR3 sequence reads: CASSNSGTRFFNQPQHF. Written as DNA, the CDR3 is TGTGCCAGCAGCAATTCCGGGACTAGATTTTTTAATCAGCCCCAGCATTTT.

The chain has TRBV9 and TRBJ1-1; D uncertain. This CDR3 contains 12 residues. V was cut by 4 bases and J by 5 bases, with 9 bases left in between. Germline values: CDR1 SGDLS, CDR2 YYNGEE. The CDR3 protein is CASSRVETEAFF. The CDR3 DNA is TGTGCCAGCAGCCGAGTTGAGACTGAAGCTTTCTTT.

CDR3 nucleotides: TGTGCCAGCAGCCGAATAGGTCCCATTTGCAAAAAAAACATTCAGTACTTC. Translating it yields CASSRIGPICKKNIQYF. This chain uses TRBV3-1 (or the pseudogene TRBV3-2) with TRBJ2-4; unclear D gene. The CDR3 is 17 residues long. Trimming shortened V by 4 bases and J by 4 bases, and 20 bases separated the two germline ends. CDR1 LGHDT and CDR2 YNNKEL come from the germline V gene (reference sequence).

Only a few counts were recorded for this clone. V gene TRBV5-6 combines with J gene TRBJ2-1; 7 nucleotides align to TRBD2. The V gene's germline CDR1 is SGHDT and CDR2 YYEEEE. The CDR3 is 16 amino acids. V trimming: 0 bases; J trimming: 0 bases; junction bases outside the gene matches: 3. CDR3 protein: CASSLDGGSSYNEQFF. The CDR3 DNA reads TGTGCCAGCAGCTTGGACGGCGGGAGCTCCTACAATGAGCAGTTCTTC.

V is TRBV24-1 and J is TRBJ2-1; TRBD1 matches at 9 bases. This CDR3 comprises 16 residues. Germline CDR1 is KGHDR and CDR2 is SFDVKD. After removal of 7 bases from V and 2 bases from J, the junction contained 8 bases not matched to a gene. DNA for the CDR3: TGTGCCACCAGGGGACCGACAGGGGGGGCCTACAATGAGCAGTTCTTC. The encoded protein is CATRGPTGGAYNEQFF.

The chain links TRBV7-9 to TRBJ2-1; either TRBD1 or TRBD2 may fit D (5 bases each). The V end lost 2 bases, the J end lost 4 bases, and 9 bases lay between the germline ends. Germline V lookup: CDR1 SEHNR, CDR2 FQNEAQ (reference sequence). The length of the CDR3 is 14 residues. This CDR3 is CASSLSGGYNEQFF. Here the CDR3 DNA reads TGTGCCAGCAGCTTAAGTGGGGGATACAATGAGCAGTTCTTC.

The V gene is TRBV19, the J gene TRBJ2-3; a possible D gene is TRBD2 (6 bases). The CDR3 spans 14 residues. V shed 6 bases and J shed 6 bases, with 16 bases lying between them. The germline CDR1 and CDR2 sequences are LNHDA and SQIVND (reference sequence). CDR3 DNA sequence: TGTGCCAGTAGGCGGGCTGCCAGCGGGGATACGCAGTATTTT. Its protein is CASRRAASGDTQYF.

The chain recombines TRBV28 with TRBJ1-5, with D possibly TRBD1 on 5 matching bases. CDR3 size: 15 residues. Trimming removed 4 bases from V and 0 bases from J, with 10 bases in between. CDR1 and CDR2 (germline): MDHEN, SYDVKM. The CDR3 sequence is CASSYGGVSNQPQHF. As DNA, the CDR3 is TGTGCCAGCAGTTACGGGGGGGTTAGCAATCAGCCCCAGCATTTT.